Presented here are 9 T cell receptor beta chains from one specimen sequenced in a study of patients and donors after allogeneic stem cell transplantation. TCRdb used MiXCR to reprocess the RT-PCR reads, holding one entry per CDR3 protein. This sample has about 74,000 distinct CDR3 sequences; 26% occur once, and the top ten carry 26%. The sample was blood, either unsorted or a sorted T cell fraction (not recorded which). The receptor set was obtained from a human donor who was either an allogeneic HSCT recipient or a stem cell or donor lymphocyte infusion donor (not recorded which). It is not recorded whose cells these are; they may come from a transplant donor.

CDR3: CASSSVGNGPKNIQYF. The DNA of the CDR3 is TGTGCCAGCAGCTCGGTGGGCAATGGCCCCAAAAACATTCAGTACTTC. The rearrangement links TRBV5-6 to TRBJ2-4; D gene ambiguous. The germline V gene encodes CDR1 SGHDT and CDR2 YYEEEE. Trimming took 3 bases from V and 2 from J, leaving 15 bases between them. There are 16 residues in the CDR3.

The genes are TRBV29-1 and TRBJ2-3, with D possibly being TRBD1 (6 bases). Between the trimmed V and J ends, which lost 6 bases and 9 bases, there was a span of 13 bases. Germline lookup yields CDR1 SQVTM and CDR2 ANQGSEA. The CDR3 sequence is 11 residues long. The CDR3 DNA reads TGCAGCGTAGGGTCACAGGGCACGCAGTATTTT. This translates into CSVGSQGTQYF.

This rearrangement joins TRBV5-1 to TRBJ2-3; no definite D call. The CDR3 loop spans 16 amino acids. Germline CDR1 reads SGHRS; CDR2 reads YFSETQ. With 6 bases removed from V and 6 bases from J, the gap between germline ends came to 23 bases. The CDR3 sequence: CASTYFPYTSLDTQYF. The DNA for the CDR3 is TGCGCCAGCACCTATTTCCCCTATACGTCTTTGGATACGCAGTATTTT. The whole variable domain, remainder taken from reference TRBV5-1 and TRBJ2-3, is KAGVTQTPRYLIKTRGQQVTLSCSPISGHRSVSWYQQTPGQGLQFLFEYFSETQRNKGNFPGRFSGRQFSNSRSEMNVSTLELGDSALYLCASTYFPYTSLDTQYFGPGTRLTVL.

This chain joins TRBV7-6 and TRBJ2-1; 8 bases are a match to TRBD2. Germline lookup yields CDR1 SGHVS and CDR2 FNYEAQ. CDR3 length: 17 residues. Trimming took 5 bases from V and 4 from J; bases not matched to a gene: 13. The CDR3 protein is CASSPRGYREGYNEQFF. The DNA of the CDR3 is TGTGCCAGCAGCCCCCGCGGCTATCGGGAGGGATACAATGAGCAGTTCTTC.

This clonotype was detected ten times or more. The CDR3 bases are TGCGCCAGCAGCGACACAAACTATGGCTACACCTTC. Translation: CASSDTNYGYTF. The rearrangement joins TRBV5-1 to TRBJ1-2; D gene unclear. CDR3 length equals 12 residues. V lost 4 bases to trimming and J lost 2 bases, with 6 bases between them. Germline lookup yields CDR1 SGHRS and CDR2 YFSETQ.

The chain recombines TRBV5-1 with TRBJ2-7; 7 bases agree with TRBD1. Per germline, CDR1 SGHRS and CDR2 YFSETQ. The CDR3 consists of 15 residues. Trimming removed 0 bases from V and 0 bases from J; junction bases left unmatched: 3. CDR3 protein: CASSLVGDSSYEQYF. CDR3 DNA sequence: TGCGCCAGCAGCTTGGTAGGGGACAGCTCCTACGAGCAGTACTTC.

The CDR3 DNA sequence: TGTGCCAGCAGCCTGGGGGGGGGAACCACAGATACGCAGTATTTT. It codes for CASSLGGGTTDTQYF. This rearrangement joins TRBV7-2 to TRBJ2-3; TRBD2 agrees at 7 bases. The CDR3 extends over 15 amino acids. Losses at the gene ends were 5 bases for V and 2 bases for J; bases not matched to a gene: 7. Germline values: CDR1 SGHTA, CDR2 FQGNSA. The full variable domain, completed using reference TRBV7-2 and TRBJ2-3, is GAGVSQSPSNKVTEKGKDVELRCDPISGHTALYWYRQSLGQGLEFLIYFQGNSAPDKSGLPSDRFSAERTGGSVSTLTIQRTQQEDSAVYLCASSLGGGTTDTQYFGPGTRLTVL.

This sequence joins TRBV5-1 and TRBJ2-5, with 9 bases fitting TRBD1. The length of the CDR3 is 17 residues. With V trimmed by 2 bases and J by 2 bases, 10 bases remained unmatched. Germline loops: CDR1 SGHRS, CDR2 YFSETQ. CDR3 sequence (DNA): TGCGCCAGCAGCTTCGGGTTTTGGGACAGGGTACAAGAGACCCAGTACTTC. This sequence encodes CASSFGFWDRVQETQYF.

The chain carries TRBV20-1 and TRBJ2-1; 12 positions agree with TRBD2. The length of the CDR3 is 16 residues. The ends lost 3 bases at V and 4 bases at J; junction bases unmatched: 7. Germline CDR1 is DFQATT and CDR2 is SNEGSKA (reference sequence). The CDR3 DNA is TGCAGTGCTAGTCCTAGCGGGGGGGCCGGGTACAATGAGCAGTTCTTC. It translates to CSASPSGGAGYNEQFF.